The clone carrying this T cell receptor (beta chain) has a handful of counts. Its antigen is unknown. This CDR3 comprises 12 residues. Trimming left V 2 bases short and J 6 bases short, with 8 bases between. Germline V CDR1 and CDR2: SEHNR, FQNEAQ (reference sequence). The data derive from a study of chemoradiotherapy in HPV16-positive cancers. Repeated repertoire sampling spanned the course of chemoradiotherapy. Here immunoSEQ multiplex PCR was the method, and the copy in TCRdb shows in-frame clones only, minus some. Of about 4,000 clones detected, about 75% appear once; the ten largest clones hold roughly 15%. Study-wide points: Only a couple of HPV16-positive patients supplied the functional HPV-specificity definition. Non-HPV-specific T cells did not expand in tumors during treatment, whereas candidate HPV-specific clones and E7-related motifs did.

This sequence was found in a human donor with HPV-associated anogenital cancer. The specimen was taken from a patient who underwent chemoradiotherapy. This rearrangement joins TRBV7-9 to TRBJ2-7; unclear D gene. CDR3: CASSLNGAEQYF. The CDR3 region has the DNA TGTGCCAGCAGCTTAAATGGAGCCGAGCAGTACTTC. Full variable domain (remainder filled in from reference TRBV7-9 and TRBJ2-7): DTGVSQNPRHKITKRGQNVTFRCDPISEHNRLYWYRQTLGQGPEFLTYFQNEAQLEKSRLLSDRFSAERPKGSFSTLEIQRTEQGDSAMYLCASSLNGAEQYFGPGTRLTVT.